The sequence of this T cell receptor beta chain was determined in a study of tumor-infiltrating lymphocytes in primary liver carcinoma. Study-level background: The five patients, who were men and women, ranged in age from 30 to 69 years. Sequencing of the samples generated roughly 3.65 to 7.5 million productive TCRbeta reads, with similar yields across tissue types.

Out of unsorted whole blood came the blood RNA, and germline DNA was extracted as well. A primer in the constant region served to generate TCR beta cDNA from about 480 ng of total RNA. The TCR beta library was amplified through three nested multiplex PCR rounds in a modified ARM-PCR procedure. TCRdb redid the calling of the multiplex PCR reads with MiXCR, one entry per CDR3 protein. Here the sample spans just over 300,000 distinct CDR3 sequences, 50% to 75% being singletons. To note about this clonotype: As yet, its antigen is unknown.

Overall study findings and caveats: Tumors carried a top-250-clone fraction significantly exceeding that of blood (p = 0.039). The study found tumor-adjacent and tumor-blood pairs overlapped less than tumor region pairs.

The sequence came from a woman under 40 with primary liver carcinoma and hepatitis B virus infection. The sample consisted of peripheral blood.

CDR3 in DNA: TGTGCCAGCAGTTACCCCTCGGGGGATCACTATGGCTACACCTTC. This encodes CASSYPSGDHYGYTF. The chain couples TRBV6-6 to TRBJ1-2, with D possibly matching TRBD1 (5 bases). Germline values: CDR1 MNHNY, CDR2 SVGAGI (reference sequence). The V end lost 2 bases, the J end lost 3 bases, and 13 bases lay between the germline ends. This CDR3 is 15 amino acids long.